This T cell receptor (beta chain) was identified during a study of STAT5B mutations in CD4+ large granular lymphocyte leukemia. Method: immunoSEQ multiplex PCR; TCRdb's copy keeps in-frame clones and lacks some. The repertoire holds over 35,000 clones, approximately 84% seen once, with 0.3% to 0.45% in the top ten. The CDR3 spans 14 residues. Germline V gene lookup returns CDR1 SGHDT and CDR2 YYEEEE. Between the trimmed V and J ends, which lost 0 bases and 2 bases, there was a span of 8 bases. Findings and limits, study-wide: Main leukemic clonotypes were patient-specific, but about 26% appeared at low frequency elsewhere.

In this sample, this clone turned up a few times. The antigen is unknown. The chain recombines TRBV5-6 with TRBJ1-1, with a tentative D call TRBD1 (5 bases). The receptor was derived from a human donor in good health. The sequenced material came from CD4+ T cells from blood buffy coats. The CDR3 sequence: CASSLAGINTEAFF. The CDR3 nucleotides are TGTGCCAGCAGCTTGGCAGGGATAAACACTGAAGCTTTCTTT.